Listed below are T cell receptor beta chains from one sample, sequenced in a study of blood T cell repertoires in COVID-19. Libraries were prepared by immunoSEQ multiplex PCR; TCRdb keeps only in-frame clonotypes and omits some of them. There are about 320,000 clones in the sample; around 85% occur only once, and more than 6% lies in the top ten. The sequenced material came from peripheral blood. These receptors were obtained from a human donor in a cohort sampled during active COVID-19. Each CDR3 is given with its conserved first and last residue. A D gene is named only where the DNA matches it firmly. Some rows mark clone size as missing; the rest say once, few, many or name a class of expanded clone.

d_gene,abundance,v_gene,j_gene,CDR3aa,CDR3nt
.,.,TRBV6-6,TRBJ2-7,CASSYYGQHYEQYF,TGTGCCAGCAGTTACTACGGACAGCACTACGAGCAGTACTTC
.,.,TRBV11-3,TRBJ1-4,CASHDQKRSTNEKLFF,TGTGCCAGCCATGACCAGAAGCGGTCAACTAATGAAAAACTGTTTTTT
TRBD1,few,TRBV28,TRBJ2-7,CASSAGQEKQYF,TGTGCCAGCAGCGCCGGACAGGAAAAGCAGTACTTC
.,.,TRBV9,TRBJ1-1,CASSVVGGVTEAFF,TGTGCCAGCAGCGTAGTCGGGGGGGTCACTGAAGCTTTCTTT
TRBD1,.,TRBV6-5,TRBJ1-5,CASSDRGDQPQHF,TGTGCCAGCAGCGACAGGGGTGATCAGCCCCAGCATTTT
TRBD2,.,TRBV18,TRBJ2-3,CASSPIEGLAGAGTDTQYF,TGTGCCAGCTCACCCATTGAAGGACTAGCGGGGGCCGGCACAGATACGCAGTATTTT
TRBD1,.,TRBV6-5,TRBJ2-7,CASSYSQGVFYEQYF,TGTGCCAGCAGTTACTCACAGGGGGTTTTCTACGAGCAGTACTTC
TRBD1,.,TRBV9,TRBJ1-6,CASSIRQGFENSPLHF,TGTGCCAGCAGCATCCGACAGGGTTTTGAGAATTCACCCCTCCACTTT
TRBD2,.,TRBV7-2,TRBJ2-3,CASSERLAGGDTQYF,TGTGCCAGCAGCGAAAGACTAGCGGGGGGAGATACGCAGTATTTT
.,.,TRBV10-2,TRBJ1-1,CASSESREAFF,TGCGCCAGCAGTGAGAGCAGGGAAGCTTTCTTT
TRBD2,.,TRBV7-3,TRBJ2-1,CASSRTSGGAPGEQFF,TGTGCCAGCAGTCGGACTAGCGGGGGGGCCCCGGGTGAGCAGTTCTTC
TRBD1,.,TRBV29-1,TRBJ1-1,CSVGQGADTEAFF,TGCAGCGTCGGACAGGGGGCTGATACTGAAGCTTTCTTT
.,few,TRBV29-1,TRBJ1-5,CSAMEGGNQPQHF,TGCAGCGCAATGGAGGGTGGCAATCAGCCCCAGCATTTT
TRBD1,.,TRBV12-5,TRBJ1-1,CASGLVRTGGHTEAFF,TGTGCTAGTGGTTTGGTTAGGACAGGGGGGCACACTGAAGCTTTCTTT
TRBD1,.,TRBV6-5,TRBJ1-1,CASSYRWDRENTEAFF,TGTGCCAGCAGTTACCGGTGGGACAGGGAGAATACTGAAGCTTTCTTT
.,.,TRBV5-6,TRBJ1-4,CASSSTDFEKLFF,TGTGCCAGCAGCTCGACTGATTTTGAAAAACTGTTTTTT
TRBD1,.,TRBV27,TRBJ1-1,CASSFSPGQGWTEAFF,TGTGCCAGCAGTTTCTCCCCGGGACAGGGGTGGACTGAAGCTTTCTTT
TRBD2,.,TRBV5-1,TRBJ2-1,CASSLKSLAGLTYNEQFF,TGCGCCAGCAGCTTGAAGTCTCTAGCGGGCTTAACCTACAATGAGCAGTTCTTC
.,once,TRBV19,TRBJ2-7,CASSGTPTYEQYF,TGTGCCAGTAGTGGGACACCTACCTACGAGCAGTACTTC
TRBD1,once,TRBV12-5,TRBJ1-3,CASGWTGGAGGNTIYF,TGTGCTAGTGGTTGGACAGGGGGCGCGGGTGGAAACACCATATATTTT
.,.,TRBV5-1,TRBJ2-3,CASSSERIEITDTQYF,TGCGCCAGCAGCAGCGAACGGATCGAAATCACAGATACGCAGTATTTT
.,once,TRBV27,TRBJ1-6,CASSLGGLGSPLHF,TGTGCCAGCAGTTTAGGGGGGTTGGGTTCACCCCTCCACTTT
.,.,TRBV6-1,TRBJ2-7,CASSGVERESGSFEQYF,TGTGCCAGCAGTGGGGTGGAAAGGGAATCGGGGAGTTTCGAGCAGTACTTC
.,.,TRBV29-1,TRBJ2-7,CSVESGASYEQYF,TGCAGCGTTGAATCAGGGGCGTCCTACGAGCAGTACTTC
.,.,TRBV25-1,TRBJ2-3,CASSLLASSGPDTQYF,TGTGCCAGCAGCCTCTTGGCATCATCAGGGCCAGATACGCAGTATTTT
.,once,TRBV27,TRBJ2-1,CASSQGFEQFF,TGTGCCAGCTCCCAGGGGTTTGAGCAGTTCTTC
.,.,TRBV14,TRBJ1-1,CASSPDIVRTEAFF,TGTGCCAGCAGCCCGGACATCGTGAGAACTGAAGCTTTCTTT